This is a list of T cell receptor beta chains from one sample in a study of human T cells and chemical hapten exposure. TCRdb fed the RACE reads into MiXCR, producing one record per CDR3 protein. The profile covers some 71,000 distinct CDR3 sequences, with around 10% appearing a single time and roughly 1.4% taken by the ten largest. The sequencing used whole blood, collected in connection with sensitization to the hapten diphenylcyclopropenone (DPC). The source of these receptors is a woman in her 50s with alopecia areata. Some clones in this sample may be carry-over from other donors' samples. CDR3s include the opening cysteine and the closing phenylalanine or tryptophan. The D gene is left open where the match is weak. Size is omitted from some rows. Given values are once, few, many or a class for expanded clones.

cdr3_nt cdr3_aa cdr3_length j_call clone_size d_call v_call
TGTGCCAGCAGCTTAGTAGCGGGGGGACCCTACAATGAGCAGTTCTTC CASSLVAGGPYNEQFF 16 TRBJ2-1 many TRBD2 TRBV7-9
TGCAGTGCTAGGTACCTAGCGAGCACCGGGGAGCTGTTTTTT CSARYLASTGELFF 14 TRBJ2-2 . . TRBV20-1
TGTGCCAGCTCACCATTCGACAGGAGCAATCAGCCCCAGCATTTT CASSPFDRSNQPQHF 15 TRBJ1-5 few . TRBV18
TGTGCCAGCAGTTTATTCGCTAGTGAGTACTTC CASSLFASEYF 11 TRBJ2-7 . . TRBV28
TGTGCCAGCAGCCTCCGAGGGGGACCGGGCTATGGCTACACCTTC CASSLRGGPGYGYTF 15 TRBJ1-2 . . TRBV3-1
TGCGCCAGCAGCCACCAGCGGGGGGACTCCTACGAGCAGTACTTC CASSHQRGDSYEQYF 15 TRBJ2-7 few TRBD2 TRBV4-3
TGTGCCAGCAGTCCCGACGTACCTACAGGCTACACCTTC CASSPDVPTGYTF 13 TRBJ1-2 many . TRBV28
TGCAGCGTTGGGGCCGTTGGCCAGAACACTGAAGCTTTCTTT CSVGAVGQNTEAFF 14 TRBJ1-1 few . TRBV29-1
TGTGCCAGCAGCTTAGTCCACAGGGTCCCAGAGCAGTACTTC CASSLVHRVPEQYF 14 TRBJ2-7 . . TRBV11-2
TGTGCCAGCAGCTCCCGGGACAGGGAAACCGGGGAGCTGTTTTTT CASSSRDRETGELFF 15 TRBJ2-2 . TRBD1 TRBV4-2
TGTGCCATCAGTGCTGGATATAATTCACCCCTCCACTTT CAISAGYNSPLHF 13 TRBJ1-6 few . TRBV10-3
TGTGCCAGCTCACCACCGGGAGGGTTTGGCACTGAAGCTTTCTTT CASSPPGGFGTEAFF 15 TRBJ1-1 few . TRBV18
TGCGCCAGCAGCCCGGGGGTCTCCTACAATGAGCAGTTCTTC CASSPGVSYNEQFF 14 TRBJ2-1 few . TRBV5-1
TGCGCCAGCAGCCAGTCAGGGTTCCCGGGAAACACCATATATTTT CASSQSGFPGNTIYF 15 TRBJ1-3 many . TRBV4-3
TGTGCCATCAGTGAGGAGGGGGCGTCGTTCTTC CAISEEGASFF 11 TRBJ2-1 few TRBD1 TRBV10-3
TGCGCCAGCAGCTCCAGCGGGGGGACCGAGGGGACCCAGTACTTC CASSSSGGTEGTQYF 15 TRBJ2-5 many TRBD2 TRBV5-1
TGTGCCAGCAGTTCGGCGGATTCCAAGACCCAGTACTTC CASSSADSKTQYF 13 TRBJ2-5 once . TRBV6-6
TGCGCCAGCAGCCATATGGGGCGGACCTCTGGAAACACCATATATTTT CASSHMGRTSGNTIYF 16 TRBJ1-3 many . TRBV4-1
TGTGCCAGCAGCGAGTGGGGTAGCGGGACAGACAATGAGCAGTTCTTC CASSEWGSGTDNEQFF 16 TRBJ2-1 many . TRBV5-4
TGTGCCAGCAGCTACGTCCCTGGCGGGGGCTCCTACGAGCAGTACTTC CASSYVPGGGSYEQYF 16 TRBJ2-7 few TRBD2 TRBV7-9
TGCAGTGCTGAAAAAACAGGGGAAGGCTCCTACAATGAGCAGTTCTTC CSAEKTGEGSYNEQFF 16 TRBJ2-1 many TRBD1 TRBV20-1
TGTGCCAGCAGTTACCCAGGTGGCAATGAGCAGTTCTTC CASSYPGGNEQFF 13 TRBJ2-1 many . TRBV6-5
TGCAGTGCTAGTGGAAATTACAATGAGCAGTTCTTC CSASGNYNEQFF 12 TRBJ2-1 many . TRBV20-1
TGTGCCAGCAGTGAATTGGGGCAGGGGACCACTGAAGCTTTCTTT CASSELGQGTTEAFF 15 TRBJ1-1 many . TRBV2
TGTGCCGGCCGTTCTAGCTCCTATAATTCACCCCTCCACTTT CAGRSSSYNSPLHF 14 TRBJ1-6 . . TRBV6-1
TGTGCCAGCAGTCTGGGACAAAGGTACGAGCAGTACTTC CASSLGQRYEQYF 13 TRBJ2-7 . . TRBV12-3/TRBV12-4
TGCGCCAGCAGCTCGGACAGGGTTAACTATGGCTACACCTTC CASSSDRVNYGYTF 14 TRBJ1-2 many TRBD1 TRBV5-1
TGTGCCAGCAACCTGGGACCGTTGAACACCGGGGAGCTGTTTTTT CASNLGPLNTGELFF 15 TRBJ2-2 many . TRBV12-3/TRBV12-4
TGTGCCAGCAGCTTAGCGGAGCGGGCAACCTACGAGCAGTACTTC CASSLAERATYEQYF 15 TRBJ2-7 few . TRBV7-2
TGCGCCAGCAGCCCACTGACGGGTGCCTATGGCTACACCTTC CASSPLTGAYGYTF 14 TRBJ1-2 many . TRBV5-1
TGCAGCGTTGAAGAAAGTTACTCTGGAAACACCATATATTTT CSVEESYSGNTIYF 14 TRBJ1-3 . . TRBV29-1
TGTGCCAGCAGCTTAGTAGTAAATTCACCCCTCCACTTT CASSLVVNSPLHF 13 TRBJ1-6 few . TRBV7-2
TGCAGTGCCCGCCGGGGAGGAGGCGCAGATACGCAGTATTTT CSARRGGGADTQYF 14 TRBJ2-3 many . TRBV20-1
TGTGCCAGCAGCTTAGGGCATAGGACCCAAGAGACCCAGTACTTC CASSLGHRTQETQYF 15 TRBJ2-5 many . TRBV7-8
TGTGCCAGCAGTTCAGGACTAGCGGCACGCAATGAGCAGTTCTTC CASSSGLAARNEQFF 15 TRBJ2-1 . TRBD2 TRBV28
TGTGCCAGCAGTTACTCAGGGCCCCGTGAAGCTTTCTTT CASSYSGPREAFF 13 TRBJ1-1 . . TRBV12-3/TRBV12-4
TGTGCCAGCAGCTTAAATGGGGCGGGGGCGCAAGAGACCCAGTACTTC CASSLNGAGAQETQYF 16 TRBJ2-5 many . TRBV7-8
TGTACCAGCAGTTCACTCTCTGGAAACACCATATATTTT CTSSSLSGNTIYF 13 TRBJ1-3 many . TRBV6-5
TGTGCCAGCAGCCAAGCCCACAATGAGCAGTTCTTC CASSQAHNEQFF 12 TRBJ2-1 many . TRBV3-1
TGTGCCAGCAGTCCAGGGGGTATTAGCAATCAGCCCCAGCATTTT CASSPGGISNQPQHF 15 TRBJ1-5 many TRBD1 TRBV12-3/TRBV12-4
TGTGCCAGCAGTCACCCCCCAGTTAGCGGGAGAGGCACAGATACGCAGTATTTT CASSHPPVSGRGTDTQYF 18 TRBJ2-3 many TRBD2 TRBV7-6
TGTGCCAGCAGCCGAGAGTACCAAGAGACCCAGTACTTC CASSREYQETQYF 13 TRBJ2-5 . . TRBV7-2
TGTGCCAGCAGTTACTCCGTTGCCGGGGAGCTGTTTTTT CASSYSVAGELFF 13 TRBJ2-2 few . TRBV6-2/TRBV6-3
TGTGCCAGCAGTTTCTGGACTTCTAGCACAGATACGCAGTATTTT CASSFWTSSTDTQYF 15 TRBJ2-3 few . TRBV12-3/TRBV12-4
TGTGCCAGCTCATCCCGGACGGACTACGAGCAGTACTTC CASSSRTDYEQYF 13 TRBJ2-7 many . TRBV18
TGCGCCAGCAGCAGACTAGCGGGGGACATTCCTGAGCAGTTCTTC CASSRLAGDIPEQFF 15 TRBJ2-1 few TRBD2 TRBV5-1